This record concerns one TCR beta chain sequence. Antigen unknown. The CDR3 extends over 14 amino acids. The germline V and J ends were trimmed by 5 bases and 0 bases, with 10 bases remaining between them. CDR1 and CDR2 (germline): SGHTA, FQGNSA. The method was immunoSEQ multiplex PCR; TCRdb's version includes in-frame clones alone and lacks a portion of them. The sample carries about 150,000 clones, about 92% recorded once. The sample belongs to a study of T cell responses to AZD1222 COVID-19 vaccine. Notes on the study in general: Vaccine-related CD4 TCRs covered spike, predominating at 160-218 and 743-854. The reported proportion of spike-specific TCRs targeting unmutated variant regions was nearly half. An increase in Spike-specific TCR breadth and depth was observed after two AZD1222 doses. Clonal diversity was possibly underestimated; the donors were predominantly white British and more often female.

The material was peripheral blood, obtained 28 days after the second AZD1222 dose. The TCR sequence derives from an adult who received the AZD1222 COVID-19 vaccine. The chain has TRBV7-2 and TRBJ1-2, with D possibly matching TRBD1 (5 bases). The CDR3 spells CASSPGGTNYGYTF. The CDR3 bases are TGTGCCAGCAGCCCCGGGGGGACTAACTATGGCTACACCTTC.